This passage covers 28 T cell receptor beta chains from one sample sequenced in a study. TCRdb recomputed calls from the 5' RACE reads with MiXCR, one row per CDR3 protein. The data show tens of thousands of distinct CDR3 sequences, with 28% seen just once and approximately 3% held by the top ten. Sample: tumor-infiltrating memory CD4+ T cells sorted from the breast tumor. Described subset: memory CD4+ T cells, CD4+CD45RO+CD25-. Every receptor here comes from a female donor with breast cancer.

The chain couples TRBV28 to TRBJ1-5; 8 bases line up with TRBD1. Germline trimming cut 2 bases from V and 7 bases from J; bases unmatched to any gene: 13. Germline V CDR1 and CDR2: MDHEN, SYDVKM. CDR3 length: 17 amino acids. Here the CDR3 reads CASSLGAPGGAGQPQHF. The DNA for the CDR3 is TGTGCCAGCAGTTTAGGAGCACCAGGGGGCGCCGGGCAGCCCCAGCATTTT.

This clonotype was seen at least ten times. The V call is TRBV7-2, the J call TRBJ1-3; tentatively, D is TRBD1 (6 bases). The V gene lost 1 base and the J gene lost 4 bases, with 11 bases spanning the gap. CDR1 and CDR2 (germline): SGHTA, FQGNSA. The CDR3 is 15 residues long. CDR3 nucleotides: TGTGCCAGCAGCTTAGACAGGGCATCCGGAAACACCATATATTTT. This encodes CASSLDRASGNTIYF.

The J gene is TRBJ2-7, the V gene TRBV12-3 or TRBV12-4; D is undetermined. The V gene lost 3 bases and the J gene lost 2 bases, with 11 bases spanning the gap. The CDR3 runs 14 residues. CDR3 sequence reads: CASSFGQNPYEQYF. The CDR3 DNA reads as TGTGCCAGCAGTTTCGGGCAGAATCCCTACGAGCAGTACTTC.

This CDR3 is CASSPPGARDTEAFF. CDR3 nucleotides: TGTGCCAGCAGCCCACCAGGGGCGCGGGACACTGAAGCTTTCTTT. V is TRBV11-2 and J is TRBJ1-1; perhaps TRBD1 as D (6 bases). The V and J ends lost 5 bases and 3 bases respectively, with 16 bases between them. The CDR3 runs 15 residues. Germline V CDR1 and CDR2: SGHAT, FQNNGV.

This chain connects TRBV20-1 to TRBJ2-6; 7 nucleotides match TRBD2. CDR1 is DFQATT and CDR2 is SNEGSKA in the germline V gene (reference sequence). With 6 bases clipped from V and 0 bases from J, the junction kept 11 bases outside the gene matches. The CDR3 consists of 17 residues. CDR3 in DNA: TGCAGTGCCATTGGCGGGGGATTCATCTCTGGGGCCAACGTCCTGACTTTC. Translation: CSAIGGGFISGANVLTF.

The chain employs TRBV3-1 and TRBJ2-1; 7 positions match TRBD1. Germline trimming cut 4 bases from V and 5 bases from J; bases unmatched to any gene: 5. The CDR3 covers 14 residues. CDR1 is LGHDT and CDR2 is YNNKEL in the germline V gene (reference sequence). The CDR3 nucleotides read TGTGCCAGCAGCCGTTCGACAGGGAACAATGAGCAGTTCTTC. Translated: CASSRSTGNNEQFF.

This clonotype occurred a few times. The CDR3 sequence: CASSPGLANEQFF. CDR3 in DNA: TGTGCCAGCAGCCCGGGACTAGCAAATGAGCAGTTCTTC. The V and J genes are TRBV4-2 and TRBJ2-1; 9 positions match TRBD2. V shed 4 bases and J 7 bases; nucleotides not matched to a gene: 2. Germline values: CDR1 LGHNA, CDR2 YNFKEQ. CDR3 length: 13 residues.

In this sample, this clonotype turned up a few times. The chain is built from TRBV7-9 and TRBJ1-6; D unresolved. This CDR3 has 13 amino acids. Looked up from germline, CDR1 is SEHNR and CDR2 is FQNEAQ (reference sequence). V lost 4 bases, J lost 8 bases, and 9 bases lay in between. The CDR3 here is CASSWVADSPLHF. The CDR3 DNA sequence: TGTGCCAGCAGCTGGGTCGCAGATTCACCCCTCCACTTT.

CDR3 loop: CASSFRLAGGPTDTQYF. In DNA, the CDR3 is TGTGCCAGCAGCTTTAGGCTAGCGGGGGGGCCCACAGATACGCAGTATTTT. The chain carries TRBV11-2 and TRBJ2-3, with 12 bases that match TRBD2. This CDR3 region has 17 residues. CDR1 SGHAT and CDR2 FQNNGV come from the germline V gene. Trimming took 3 bases from V and 2 from J; bases not matched to a gene: 6.

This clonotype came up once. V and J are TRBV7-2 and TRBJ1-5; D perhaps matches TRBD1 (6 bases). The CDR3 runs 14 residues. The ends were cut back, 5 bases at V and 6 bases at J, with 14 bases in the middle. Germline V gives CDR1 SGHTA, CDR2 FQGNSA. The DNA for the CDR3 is TGTGCCAGCAGCGTAGAACAGGGCGGTCAGCCCCAGCATTTT. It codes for CASSVEQGGQPQHF.

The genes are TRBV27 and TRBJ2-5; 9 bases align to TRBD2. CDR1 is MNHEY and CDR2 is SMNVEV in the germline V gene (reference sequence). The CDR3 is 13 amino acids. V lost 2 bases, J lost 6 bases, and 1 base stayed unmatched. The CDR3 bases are TGTGCCAGCAGTTTAGCGGGGGGGAAGACCCAGTACTTC. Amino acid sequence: CASSLAGGKTQYF.

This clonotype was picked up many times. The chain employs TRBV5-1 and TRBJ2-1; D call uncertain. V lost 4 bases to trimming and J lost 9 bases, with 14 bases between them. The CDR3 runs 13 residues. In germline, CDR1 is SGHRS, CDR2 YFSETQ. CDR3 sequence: CASSLLQGLEQFF. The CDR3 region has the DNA TGCGCCAGCAGCCTCCTCCAAGGCCTTGAGCAGTTCTTC.

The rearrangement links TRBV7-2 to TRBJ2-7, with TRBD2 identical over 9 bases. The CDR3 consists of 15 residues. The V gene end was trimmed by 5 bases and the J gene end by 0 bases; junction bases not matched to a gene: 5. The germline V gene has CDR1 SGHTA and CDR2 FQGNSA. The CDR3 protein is CASSPLAGASYEQYF. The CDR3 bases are TGTGCCAGCAGCCCGTTAGCGGGGGCCTCCTACGAGCAGTACTTC. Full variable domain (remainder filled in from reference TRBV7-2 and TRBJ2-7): GAGVSQSPSNKVTEKGKDVELRCDPISGHTALYWYRQSLGQGLEFLIYFQGNSAPDKSGLPSDRFSAERTGGSVSTLTIQRTQQEDSAVYLCASSPLAGASYEQYFGPGTRLTVT.

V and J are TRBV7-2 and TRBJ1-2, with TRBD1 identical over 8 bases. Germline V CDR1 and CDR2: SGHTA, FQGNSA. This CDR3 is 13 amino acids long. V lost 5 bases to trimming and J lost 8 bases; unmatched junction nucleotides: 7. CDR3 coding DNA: TGTGCCAGCAGCCCCGGACAGGGAAGAGGCTACACCTTC. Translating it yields CASSPGQGRGYTF. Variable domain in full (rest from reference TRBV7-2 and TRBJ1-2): GAGVSQSPSNKVTEKGKDVELRCDPISGHTALYWYRQSLGQGLEFLIYFQGNSAPDKSGLPSDRFSAERTGGSVSTLTIQRTQQEDSAVYLCASSPGQGRGYTFGSGTRLTVV.

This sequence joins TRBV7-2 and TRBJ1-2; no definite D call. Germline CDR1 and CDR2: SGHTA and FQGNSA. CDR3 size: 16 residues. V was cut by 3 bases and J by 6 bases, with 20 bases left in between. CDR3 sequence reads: CASSFDQEALPNGYTF. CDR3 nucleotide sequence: TGTGCCAGCAGCTTCGATCAGGAGGCCCTTCCCAATGGCTACACCTTC.

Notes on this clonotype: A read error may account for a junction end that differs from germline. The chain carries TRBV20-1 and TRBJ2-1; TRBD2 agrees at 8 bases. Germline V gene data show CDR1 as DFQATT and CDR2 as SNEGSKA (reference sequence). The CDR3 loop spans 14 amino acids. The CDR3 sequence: CSASLASGLNEQSF. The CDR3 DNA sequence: TGCAGTGCTAGTTTGGCTAGCGGGCTAAATGAGCAGTCCTTC.

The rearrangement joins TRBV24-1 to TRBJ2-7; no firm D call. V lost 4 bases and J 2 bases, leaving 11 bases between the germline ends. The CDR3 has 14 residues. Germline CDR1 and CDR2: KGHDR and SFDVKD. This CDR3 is CATSDSTATYEQYF. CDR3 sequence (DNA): TGTGCCACCAGTGACTCCACAGCGACCTACGAGCAGTACTTC.

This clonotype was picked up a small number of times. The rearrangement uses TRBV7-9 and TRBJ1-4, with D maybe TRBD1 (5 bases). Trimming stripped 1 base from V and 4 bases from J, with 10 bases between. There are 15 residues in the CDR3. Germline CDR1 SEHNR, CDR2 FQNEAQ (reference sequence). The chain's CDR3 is CASSLGQHRNEKLFF. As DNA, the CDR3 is TGTGCCAGCAGCTTAGGACAGCATCGTAATGAAAAACTGTTTTTT.

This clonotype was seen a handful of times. The CDR3 reads CASSLGVADEYNEQFF. CDR3 coding DNA: TGTGCCAGCAGCTTAGGGGTAGCAGACGAATACAATGAGCAGTTCTTC. The chain combines TRBV7-9 with TRBJ2-1; no clear D gene. Germline CDR1 reads SEHNR; CDR2 reads FQNEAQ (reference sequence). V lost 1 base, J lost 4 bases, and 14 bases lay in between. There are 16 residues in the CDR3.

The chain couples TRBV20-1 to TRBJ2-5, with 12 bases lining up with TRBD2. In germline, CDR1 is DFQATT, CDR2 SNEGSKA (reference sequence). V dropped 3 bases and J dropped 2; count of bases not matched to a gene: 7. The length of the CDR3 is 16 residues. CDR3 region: CSARPRLAGVQETQYF. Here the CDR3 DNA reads TGCAGTGCTAGGCCCCGACTAGCGGGAGTGCAAGAGACCCAGTACTTC.

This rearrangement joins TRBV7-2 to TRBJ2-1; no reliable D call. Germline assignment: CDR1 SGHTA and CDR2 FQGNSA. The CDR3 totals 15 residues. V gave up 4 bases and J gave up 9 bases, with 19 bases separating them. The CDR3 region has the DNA TGTGCCAGCAGCTCCGGACGGCCAGGCAGTGGTGAGCAGTTCTTC. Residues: CASSSGRPGSGEQFF.

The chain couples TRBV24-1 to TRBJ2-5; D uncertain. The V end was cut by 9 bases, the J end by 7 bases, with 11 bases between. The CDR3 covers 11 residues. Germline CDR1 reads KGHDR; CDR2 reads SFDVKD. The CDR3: CATRRNTTQYF. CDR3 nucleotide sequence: TGTGCCACCCGAAGAAACACGACCCAGTACTTC.

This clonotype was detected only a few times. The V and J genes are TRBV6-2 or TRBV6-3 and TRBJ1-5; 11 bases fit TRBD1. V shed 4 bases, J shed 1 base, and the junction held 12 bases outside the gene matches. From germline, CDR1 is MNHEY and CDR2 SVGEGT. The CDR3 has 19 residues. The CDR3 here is CASSFPAGTGGRSNQPQHF. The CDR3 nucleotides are TGTGCCAGCAGTTTCCCCGCCGGGACAGGGGGGAGAAGCAATCAGCCCCAGCATTTT.

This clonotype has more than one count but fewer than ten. The CDR3 DNA follows: TGTGCCTGGAGGCGGGTGAGACTAGCGGGCACCAGCACAGATACGCAGTATTTT. This gives the protein CAWRRVRLAGTSTDTQYF. This chain uses TRBV30 with TRBJ2-3, with TRBD2 matching 10 bases. Per germline, CDR1 GTSNPN and CDR2 SVGIG (reference sequence). Trimming cost V 3 bases and J 0 bases; bases outside gene matches: 12. The CDR3 has 18 residues.

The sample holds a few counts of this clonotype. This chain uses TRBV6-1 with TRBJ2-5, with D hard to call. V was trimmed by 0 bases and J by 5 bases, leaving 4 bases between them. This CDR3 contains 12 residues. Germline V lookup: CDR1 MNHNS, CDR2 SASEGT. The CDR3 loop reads CASSEARETQYF. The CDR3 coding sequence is TGTGCCAGCAGTGAAGCAAGGGAGACCCAGTACTTC.

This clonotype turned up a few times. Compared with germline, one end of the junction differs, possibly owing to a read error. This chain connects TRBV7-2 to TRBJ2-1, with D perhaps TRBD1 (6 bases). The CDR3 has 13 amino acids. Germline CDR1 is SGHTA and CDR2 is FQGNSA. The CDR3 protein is CASTLQGFGEQFF. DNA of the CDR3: TGTGCCAGCACCTTACAGGGATTCGGTGAGCAGTTCTTC.

CDR3 bases: TGTGCCAGCAGCTGGGACAGGAACACTGAAGCTTTCTTT. It translates to CASSWDRNTEAFF. The chain links TRBV5-5 to TRBJ1-1; 7 bases are a match to TRBD1. Germline-derived CDR1 and CDR2 are SGHKS and YYEKEE (reference sequence). The trim removed 3 bases at V and 1 base at J, leaving 0 bases unmatched. The CDR3 is 13 residues long.

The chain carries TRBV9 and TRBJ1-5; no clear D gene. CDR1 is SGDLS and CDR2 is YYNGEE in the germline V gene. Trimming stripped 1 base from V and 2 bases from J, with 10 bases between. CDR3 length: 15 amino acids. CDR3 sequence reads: CASSVNGLGNQPQHF. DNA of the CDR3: TGTGCCAGCAGCGTAAACGGTCTTGGCAATCAGCCCCAGCATTTT.